Each of the 18 T cell receptor beta chains below was sequenced from the same sample in a study of T cells in Graves' hyperthyroidism and ophthalmopathy. TCR beta CDR3 regions were amplified from RNA transcripts. The study used the HTBI primer set for a first-round RT-PCR of the TCR CDR3. MiXCR, run by TCRdb on the multiplex PCR reads, gives a single entry per CDR3 protein. Of roughly 800,000 distinct CDR3 sequences in the sample, about 38% were seen once. The source material was blood. These receptor sequences come from a man younger than 30 with Graves' hyperthyroidism.

Points on this clonotype: The CDR3 carries no conserved terminal phenylalanine or tryptophan, so it likely arises from a read error. The DNA is omitted, as the CDR3 cannot be located on it reliably, and the CDR3 follows TCRdb's listing. V and J are TRBV7-9 and TRBJ2-7. The CDR3 comprises 15 residues, both ends counted. Germline lookup yields CDR1 SEHNR and CDR2 FQNEAQ (reference sequence). Here the CDR3 reads CASSLAGVSPTSSTP.

This clonotype was seen many times. The genes are TRBV15 and TRBJ2-7, with 7 bases that match TRBD2. Unmatched junction bases numbered 15, after V lost 9 bases and J lost 4 bases. The CDR3 is 15 amino acids. Germline V lookup: CDR1 LNHNV, CDR2 YYDKDF (reference sequence). CDR3: CATSGLERGRYEQYF. DNA of the CDR3: TGTGCCACTTCTGGACTAGAGAGGGGCAGGTACGAGCAGTACTTC.

This chain connects TRBV7-2 to TRBJ2-1; D remains ambiguous. CDR3 length: 12 amino acids. V shed 0 bases and J shed 8 bases, with 5 bases lying between them. Germline V gives CDR1 SGHTA, CDR2 FQGNSA. This CDR3 is CASSLAGYEQFF. DNA for the CDR3: TGTGCCAGCAGCTTAGCCGGCTATGAGCAGTTCTTC.

This chain connects TRBV19 to TRBJ2-2; a possible D gene is TRBD2 (7 bases). There are 14 residues in the CDR3. From germline, CDR1 is LNHDA and CDR2 SQIVND (reference sequence). Trimming removed 8 bases at V and 4 bases at J, with 14 bases between. In DNA, the CDR3 is TGTGCCAGTTTGGGGGGGGCGCCCACCGGGGAGCTGTTTTTT. Amino acids: CASLGGAPTGELFF.

The chain employs TRBV9 and TRBJ1-2; a weak D match, TRBD1 (5 bases). With 4 bases removed from V and 5 bases from J, the gap between germline ends came to 15 bases. Germline CDR1 SGDLS, CDR2 YYNGEE. This CDR3 has 14 amino acids. In nucleotides, the CDR3 is TGTGCCAGCAGCCAAGGGGCCTCAGTGTATGGCTACACCTTC. Its protein product is CASSQGASVYGYTF.

The chain has TRBV19 and TRBJ1-1; D call uncertain. V was cut by 5 bases and J by 2 bases, with 18 bases left in between. The CDR3 has 16 amino acids. CDR1 and CDR2 from the germline V gene are LNHDA and SQIVND (reference sequence). This CDR3 reads CASSVNLLPGNTEAFF. The DNA for the CDR3 is TGTGCCAGTAGTGTCAACCTACTTCCGGGCAACACTGAAGCTTTCTTT.

This chain uses TRBV5-8 with TRBJ1-5; D is perhaps TRBD1 (5 bases). The CDR3 runs 14 residues. The V gene's germline CDR1 is SGHTS and CDR2 YDEGEE. The V and J ends lost 5 bases and 15 bases respectively, with 24 bases between them. Here the CDR3 reads CASSYGQGPLARHF. CDR3 nucleotides: TGTGCCAGCAGTTACGGACAAGGGCCTCTCGCCCGGCATTTT.

The chain carries TRBV29-1 and TRBJ2-7; 13 nucleotides align to TRBD2. Trimming took 3 bases from V and 1 from J; bases not matched to a gene: 3. Germline V gene lookup returns CDR1 SQVTM and CDR2 ANQGSEA. The CDR3 totals 15 residues. CDR3 loop: CSVEGGLAGSYEQYF. Written as DNA, the CDR3 is TGCAGCGTTGAGGGGGGACTAGCGGGATCCTACGAGCAGTACTTC.

The CDR3 region is CASSQELWQQETQYF. The CDR3 DNA sequence: TGCGCCAGCAGCCAAGAGCTCTGGCAGCAAGAGACCCAGTACTTC. The rearrangement uses TRBV4-1 and TRBJ2-5; D not certain. Trimming stripped 0 bases from V and 2 bases from J, with 10 bases between. The germline V gene encodes CDR1 MGHRA and CDR2 YSYEKL. The CDR3 is 15 residues long.

This clonotype was counted at least ten times. This sequence joins TRBV4-2 and TRBJ2-5, with D unresolved. The CDR3 covers 11 residues. Trimming cost V 9 bases and J 5 bases, with 10 bases left between them. CDR1 and CDR2 from the germline V gene are LGHNA and YNFKEQ. The CDR3 sequence is CASSQAETQYF. The DNA for the CDR3 is TGTGCCAGTAGTCAGGCGGAGACCCAGTACTTC.

The V gene is TRBV7-9, the J gene TRBJ2-1; 12 nucleotides agree with TRBD2. The CDR3 contains 16 residues. V shed 5 bases and J 7 bases; nucleotides not matched to a gene: 9. Germline lookup yields CDR1 SEHNR and CDR2 FQNEAQ (reference sequence). CDR3 coding DNA: TGTGCCAGCAGCCCCGGCCACGGACTAGCGGGGAATGAGCAGTTCTTC. It translates to CASSPGHGLAGNEQFF.

The sample holds a few counts of this clonotype. The chain combines TRBV10-3 with TRBJ1-1; TRBD1 matches at 7 bases. Germline V lookup: CDR1 ENHRY, CDR2 SYGVKD. This CDR3 contains 13 residues. Germline trimming cut 10 bases from V and 1 base from J; bases unmatched to any gene: 6. This CDR3 is CASTGDTNTEAFF. The CDR3 bases are TGTGCCAGCACAGGGGATACGAACACTGAAGCTTTCTTT.

This clonotype was observed many times. The V call is TRBV29-1, the J call TRBJ2-5; TRBD2 matches at 8 bases. The length of the CDR3 is 14 residues. CDR1 is SQVTM and CDR2 is ANQGSEA in the germline V gene. V trimming: 7 bases; J trimming: 2 bases; junction bases outside the gene matches: 9. The CDR3 is CSAIAGIAQETQYF. The CDR3 DNA reads TGCAGCGCCATAGCGGGAATTGCACAAGAGACCCAGTACTTC.

This chain uses TRBV20-1 with TRBJ2-7; D remains ambiguous. V lost 1 base and J 2 bases, leaving 18 bases between the germline ends. Per the germline V gene, CDR1 is DFQATT and CDR2 is SNEGSKA (reference sequence). The CDR3 has 16 residues. The CDR3 region has the DNA TGCAGTGCTAGAGGCCCCCGGCTGATTGGACCCTACGAGCAGTACTTC. Encoded protein: CSARGPRLIGPYEQYF.

This chain connects TRBV19 to TRBJ1-6, with 7 bases identical to TRBD1. CDR3 length: 15 amino acids. Unmatched junction bases numbered 12, after V lost 6 bases and J lost 10 bases. Germline V gene lookup returns CDR1 LNHDA and CDR2 SQIVND (reference sequence). In nucleotides, the CDR3 is TGTGCCAGTAGGGTAAACAGGGGTGCGGAATCACCCCTCCACTTT. Protein product: CASRVNRGAESPLHF.

The chain carries TRBV6-5 and TRBJ1-1; the D is unclear. The CDR3 runs to 13 residues. V lost 7 bases and J 4 bases, leaving 13 bases between the germline ends. Germline loops: CDR1 MNHEY, CDR2 SVGAGI. CDR3 DNA sequence: TGTGCCAGCACTCATAGGGAGGGCACTGAAGCTTTCTTT. It codes for CASTHREGTEAFF.

The chain joins TRBV10-3 to TRBJ1-5; D ambiguous. Germline CDR1 ENHRY, CDR2 SYGVKD. Trimming removed 10 bases at V and 2 bases at J, with 12 bases between. The CDR3 extends over 13 amino acids. The CDR3 protein is CASREFGNQPQHF. In DNA, the CDR3 is TGTGCCAGCAGAGAGTTTGGCAATCAGCCCCAGCATTTT.

This clonotype was seen a few times. The chain combines TRBV12-3 or TRBV12-4 with TRBJ1-5; D is uncertain. The V end lost 0 bases, the J end lost 2 bases, and 8 bases lay between the germline ends. The CDR3 sequence is 15 residues long. Written as DNA, the CDR3 is TGTGCCAGCAGTTTAGCCGGACCACGCAATCAGCCCCAGCATTTT. Its translation: CASSLAGPRNQPQHF.